This T cell receptor beta chain derives from a study of blood T cell repertoires in COVID-19. TCRdb's copy holds only in-frame clones and misses some; the assay was immunoSEQ multiplex PCR. The sample consists of about 55,000 clones, roughly four fifths of them appearing once. This clone was observed a handful of times. Trimming cost V 5 bases and J 5 bases; bases outside gene matches: 4. CDR1 and CDR2 from the germline V gene are MNHEY and SMNVEV (reference sequence). CDR3 size: 13 residues. This TCR came from a man older than 75 with COVID-19, enrolled during active disease. This chain joins TRBV27 and TRBJ1-2, with 8 positions matching TRBD1. Sequencing used peripheral blood. CDR3 region: CASSAGQGYGYTF. CDR3 nucleotide sequence: TGTGCCAGCAGTGCCGGACAGGGATATGGCTACACCTTC.